This TCR beta chain was sequenced in a study of cytomegalovirus exposure and HLA in healthy donors (dated by TCRdb to 2016 to 2017). A note on the overall study: According to a later analysis, the 120 or so validation repertoires were produced on the same platform as the 666 repertoires of the first cohort. The aim of the study was to test whether cataloging public T cell receptors could identify signatures of past pathogen exposure. Besides the first cohort of some 670 subjects, a separate validation cohort made up of roughly 120 different subjects was used. To predict cytomegalovirus infection status, the study combined high-throughput TCR immunosequencing, statistical association of individual TCRs with disease status, and machine learning. The study at large found these results: The study gave a list of roughly 150 TCR beta chains associated with cytomegalovirus. A later analysis found that TCRs clustered in the first cohort also tended to co-occur in the 95 to 150 validation repertoires, with roughly 95% of cluster scores above 0. In vitro tests confirmed that a few of the cytomegalovirus-associated TCR beta chains recognize cytomegalovirus antigens. Most TCR sequences were seen in very few donors, while some public TCRs were found in many individuals. Cytomegalovirus status was reported to be diagnosed by the classifier with high specificity and sensitivity in both the original and validation cohorts. The authors suggested that the approach could potentially be generalized to other disease states and immunological phenotypes. A later analysis had no HLA typing for the validation cohort, so co-occurrence there was scored across all 120 repertoires.

CDR1 and CDR2, per the germline V gene, are MNHEY and SVGAGI. The V end loses 2 bases and the J end loses 5 bases, and a stretch of 12 bases separates them. Counted from cysteine to phenylalanine, this CDR3 has 14 amino acids. The read is trimmed to its CDR3 DNA, 42 bases read in frame from base 1. Concerning this clone: Its antigen remains unidentified. Per-base qualities were not stored, and no clone one base away is much larger.

Libraries were made using the immunoSEQ multiplex PCR assay. The authors' pipeline ran thus. A statistical classification framework was developed to diagnose cytomegalovirus status using the catalog of TCR beta chain sequences. The source is immuneACCESS, and TCRdb retained only in-frame sequences with V and J called. Part of the clones is not carried over; for the studies checked, unresolved V genes explain less than half of this, and the remainder is unexplained. That table supplies the V and J calls and clone size; D and trimming were determined from the DNA. The sample includes some 320,000 clones, with around 90% observed a single time. Approximately 1.1% of the sample comes from the top ten. The donors were included in the validation cohort of 120 subjects, a group kept apart from the approximately 690-subject first cohort.

The specimen sequenced was PBMCs. The chain joins TRBV6-5 to TRBJ1-1; TRBD1 is a weak D gene call, 6 bases matching. The TCR was taken from a woman in her twenties or thirties in good health and CMV-seropositive. This receptor carries the CDR3 CASSYVGGGTEAFF. The nucleotide sequence is TGTGCCAGCAGTTACGTAGGAGGGGGAACTGAAGCTTTCTTT.